This T cell receptor (beta chain) was sequenced during a study of OX40 agonist ivuxolimab in advanced cancers. V gave up 6 bases and J gave up 6 bases, with 12 bases separating them. CDR1 MNHEY and CDR2 SVGAGI come from the germline V gene. The CDR3 is 12 residues long. Measured with immunoSEQ multiplex PCR; TCRdb has only the in-frame clones, and not every one. The table records about 110,000 clones, approximately 89% of them present only once. This clonotype originated in an adult with an advanced solid tumor such as melanoma, head and neck, liver or kidney cancer. Sequencing was performed on CD4+ or CD8+ T cells sorted from blood, taken in a trial of the OX40 agonist ivuxolimab. V gene TRBV6-5 combines with J gene TRBJ2-7, with D unclear. CDR3 loop: CASRNPLGEQYF. The CDR3 DNA sequence: TGTGCCAGCAGAAATCCCCTTGGCGAGCAGTACTTC.